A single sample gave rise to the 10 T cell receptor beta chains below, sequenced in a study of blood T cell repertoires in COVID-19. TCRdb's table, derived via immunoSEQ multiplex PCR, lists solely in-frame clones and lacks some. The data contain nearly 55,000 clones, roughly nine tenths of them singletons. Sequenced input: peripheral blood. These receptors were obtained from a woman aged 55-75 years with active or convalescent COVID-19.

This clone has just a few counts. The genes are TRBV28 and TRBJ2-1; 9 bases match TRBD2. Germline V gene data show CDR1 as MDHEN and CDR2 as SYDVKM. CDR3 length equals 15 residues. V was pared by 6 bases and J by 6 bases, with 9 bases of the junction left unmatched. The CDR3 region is CASSSAGGPGNEQFF. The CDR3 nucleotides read TGTGCCAGCAGCTCCGCGGGAGGGCCGGGCAATGAGCAGTTCTTC.

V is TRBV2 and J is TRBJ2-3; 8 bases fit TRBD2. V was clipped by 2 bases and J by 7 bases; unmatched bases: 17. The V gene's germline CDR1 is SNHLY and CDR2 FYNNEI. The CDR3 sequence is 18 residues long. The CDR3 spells CASSEKGGSGTRSNTQYF. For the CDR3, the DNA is TGTGCCAGCAGTGAAAAAGGGGGTTCGGGGACTAGGTCGAATACGCAGTATTTT.

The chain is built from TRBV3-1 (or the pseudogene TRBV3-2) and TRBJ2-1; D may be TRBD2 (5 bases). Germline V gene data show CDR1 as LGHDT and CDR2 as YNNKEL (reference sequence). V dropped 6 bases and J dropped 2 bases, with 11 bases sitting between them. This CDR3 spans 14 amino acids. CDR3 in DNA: TGTGCCAGCAGGCAGACGGGGACCTACAATGAGCAGTTCTTC. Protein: CASRQTGTYNEQFF.

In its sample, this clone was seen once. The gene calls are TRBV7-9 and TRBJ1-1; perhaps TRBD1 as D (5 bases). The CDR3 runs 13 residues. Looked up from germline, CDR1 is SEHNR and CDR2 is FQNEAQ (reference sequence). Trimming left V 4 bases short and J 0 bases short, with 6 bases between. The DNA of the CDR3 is TGTGCCAGCAGCTCACAGGTGAACACTGAAGCTTTCTTT. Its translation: CASSSQVNTEAFF.

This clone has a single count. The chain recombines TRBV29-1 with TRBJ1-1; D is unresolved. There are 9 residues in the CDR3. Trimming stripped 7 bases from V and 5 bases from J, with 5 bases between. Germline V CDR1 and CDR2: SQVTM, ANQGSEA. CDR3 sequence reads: CSGETEAFF. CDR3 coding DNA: TGCAGCGGGGAGACTGAAGCTTTCTTT.

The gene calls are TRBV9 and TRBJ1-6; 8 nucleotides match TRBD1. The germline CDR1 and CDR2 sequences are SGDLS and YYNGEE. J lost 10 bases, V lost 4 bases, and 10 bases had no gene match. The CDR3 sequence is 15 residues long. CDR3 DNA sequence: TGTGCCAGCAGCCCCCTCGGACAGGGAGGGTCACCCCTCCACTTT. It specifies CASSPLGQGGSPLHF.

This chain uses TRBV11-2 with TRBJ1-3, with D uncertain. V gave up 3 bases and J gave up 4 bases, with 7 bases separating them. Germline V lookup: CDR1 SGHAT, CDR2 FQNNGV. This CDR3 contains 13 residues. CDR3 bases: TGTGCCAGCAGCTTTGGGCCCGGAAACACCATATATTTT. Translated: CASSFGPGNTIYF.

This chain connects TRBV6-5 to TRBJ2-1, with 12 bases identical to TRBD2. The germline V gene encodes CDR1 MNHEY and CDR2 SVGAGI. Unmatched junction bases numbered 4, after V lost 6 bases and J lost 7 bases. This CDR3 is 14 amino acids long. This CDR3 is CASRPSGGGNEQFF. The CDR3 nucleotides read TGTGCCAGCAGACCTAGCGGGGGGGGAAATGAGCAGTTCTTC.

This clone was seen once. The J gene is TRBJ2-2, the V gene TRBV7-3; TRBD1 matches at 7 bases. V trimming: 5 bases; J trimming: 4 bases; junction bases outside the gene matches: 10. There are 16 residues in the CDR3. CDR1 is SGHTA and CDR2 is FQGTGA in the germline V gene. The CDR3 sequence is CASSLAKGASTGELFF. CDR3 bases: TGTGCCAGCAGCCTCGCCAAGGGGGCTTCCACCGGGGAGCTGTTTTTT.

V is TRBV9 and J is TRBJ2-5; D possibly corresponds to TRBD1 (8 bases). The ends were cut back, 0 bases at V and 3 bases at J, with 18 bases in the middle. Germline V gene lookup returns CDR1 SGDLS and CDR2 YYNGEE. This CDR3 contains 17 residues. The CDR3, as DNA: TGTGCCAGCAGCGTAGGAATCGGACAGGGAGGGAAAGAGACCCAGTACTTC. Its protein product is CASSVGIGQGGKETQYF.